The rows below give T cell receptor beta chains drawn from one sample of a study of technical replicates of blood from several donors. The protocol was immunoSEQ multiplex PCR, while the TCRdb copy is restricted to in-frame clones and leaves out a portion. The sample has 80,000 to 100,000 clones; roughly 96% are singletons. The source material was T cells isolated from PBMCs. These receptor sequences come from a human donor in good health. Each CDR3 is given with its conserved first and last residue. The D gene is left open where the match is weak. Size tells how often a clone was seen (once, few, many) or the class of an expanded clone, and some rows leave it out.

V	size	length	D	J	CDR3	DNA
TRBV6-5	.	13	.	TRBJ2-4	CASSTGGQNIQYF	TGTGCCAGCAGCACCGGAGGACAAAACATTCAGTACTTC
TRBV6-1	once	19	TRBD1	TRBJ1-5	CASSEARVGTGGGYQPQHF	TGTGCCAGCAGTGAAGCGCGCGTCGGGACAGGGGGCGGTTATCAGCCCCAGCATTTT
TRBV7-9	.	16	TRBD1	TRBJ2-4	CASSLHPTGGGNIQYF	TGTGCCAGCAGCTTACACCCAACAGGGGGCGGCAACATTCAGTACTTC
TRBV15	.	11	.	TRBJ2-1	CATSRVDEQFF	TGTGCCACCAGCAGAGTCGATGAGCAGTTCTTC
TRBV18	.	15	TRBD1	TRBJ1-6	CASSLPGQGDSPLHF	TGTGCCAGCTCACTACCGGGACAGGGTGATTCACCCCTCCACTTT
TRBV6-1	.	15	.	TRBJ1-2	CASSEAWGANYGYTF	TGTGCCAGCAGTGAAGCGTGGGGGGCTAACTATGGCTACACCTTC
TRBV7-7	.	17	TRBD1	TRBJ1-5	CASSPPSRDRESQPQHF	TGTGCTAGCAGCCCCCCCTCCCGGGACAGGGAGAGTCAGCCCCAGCATTTT
TRBV19	.	14	TRBD2	TRBJ2-2	CASSRGGDTGELFF	TGTGCCAGTAGTAGGGGGGGTGACACCGGGGAGCTGTTTTTT
TRBV11-1	.	16	TRBD1	TRBJ2-1	CASSPNYQGAANEQFF	TGTGCCAGCAGCCCAAACTATCAGGGGGCCGCGAATGAGCAGTTCTTC
TRBV5-1	.	15	.	TRBJ1-3	CASSPEERGRNTIYF	TGCGCCAGCAGCCCCGAGGAAAGAGGTAGAAACACCATATATTTT
TRBV19	once	16	TRBD1	TRBJ1-1	CASSILGQGRRTEAFF	TGTGCCAGTAGTATACTGGGACAGGGGCGTCGCACTGAAGCTTTCTTT
TRBV5-5	.	15	TRBD1	TRBJ1-5	CASSFLQGANQPQHF	TGTGCCAGCAGCTTTTTGCAGGGGGCAAATCAGCCCCAGCATTTT
TRBV2	once	15	.	TRBJ1-3	CASRDGTSSGNTIYF	TGTGCCAGCAGAGATGGGACAAGCTCTGGAAACACCATATATTTT
TRBV5-5	.	14	TRBD1	TRBJ1-1	CASSRGQPNTEAFF	TGTGCCAGCAGCAGGGGACAGCCCAACACTGAAGCTTTCTTT
TRBV11-1	.	16	.	TRBJ2-1	CASSLGGVSSYNEQFF	TGTGCCAGCAGCTTAGGCGGGGTGTCCTCCTACAATGAGCAGTTCTTC
TRBV29-1	.	13	.	TRBJ1-3	CSVDETGGNTIYF	TGCAGCGTTGATGAGACAGGTGGAAACACCATATATTTT
TRBV7-9	.	14	.	TRBJ2-1	CASSFVNYYNEQFF	TGTGCCAGCAGCTTCGTCAACTACTACAATGAGCAGTTCTTC
TRBV29-1	.	14	.	TRBJ2-7	CSVVGRDSSYEQYF	TGCAGCGTTGTAGGGCGCGACAGCTCCTACGAGCAGTACTTC
TRBV20-1	once	11	.	TRBJ1-2	CSSRPVYGYTF	TGCAGTTCGCGCCCGGTCTATGGCTACACCTTC
TRBV19	.	16	.	TRBJ1-1	CASRGRLSDQNTEAFF	TGTGCCAGTAGGGGGAGGCTAAGCGACCAGAACACTGAAGCTTTCTTT
TRBV5-1	.	16	.	TRBJ2-2	CASSLVGTANTGELFF	TGCGCCAGCAGCTTGGTGGGCACCGCGAACACCGGGGAGCTGTTTTTT
TRBV18	.	17	.	TRBJ1-1	CASSQSQVRGGGTEAFF	TGTGCCAGCTCACAGAGTCAGGTTAGGGGCGGGGGCACTGAAGCTTTCTTT
TRBV5-1	.	14	.	TRBJ1-1	CASSISRMNTEAFF	TGCGCCAGCAGTATAAGTAGAATGAACACTGAAGCTTTCTTT
TRBV6-5	.	15	.	TRBJ1-4	CASRYTSGNNEKLFF	TGTGCCAGCAGGTACACATCAGGGAATAATGAAAAACTGTTTTTT
TRBV11-3	.	13	.	TRBJ2-5	CASSLRYGETQYF	TGTGCCAGCAGCCTTCGCTACGGGGAGACCCAGTACTTC
TRBV9	.	13	.	TRBJ2-1	CASSAWTGNEQFF	TGTGCCAGCAGCGCCTGGACTGGAAATGAGCAGTTCTTC
TRBV30	.	15	TRBD1	TRBJ2-7	CAWSGGQPRDYEQYF	TGTGCCTGGAGTGGGGGACAGCCAAGAGACTACGAGCAGTACTTC
TRBV7-9	.	17	TRBD1	TRBJ1-2	CASSHRDRGERVYGYTF	TGTGCCAGCAGCCACCGGGACAGGGGGGAGCGGGTCTATGGCTACACCTTC
TRBV29-1	.	13	TRBD1	TRBJ1-2	CSVVEGANYGYTF	TGCAGCGTTGTTGAGGGGGCCAACTATGGCTACACCTTC
TRBV6-5	.	15	TRBD1	TRBJ1-1	CASSYSGADRGEAFF	TGTGCCAGCAGTTACTCCGGAGCCGACAGGGGGGAAGCTTTCTTT
TRBV5-5	.	16	TRBD2	TRBJ2-5	CASSVFSGGPGETQYF	TGTGCCAGCAGCGTATTTAGCGGGGGGCCGGGAGAGACCCAGTACTTC
TRBV7-8	.	19	TRBD2	TRBJ2-1	CASSFPGTSGTRAHNEQFF	TGTGCCAGCAGCTTCCCCGGGACTAGCGGGACCCGCGCCCACAATGAGCAGTTCTTC
TRBV7-9	.	12	.	TRBJ2-7	CASSLNLYEQYF	TGTGCCAGCAGCTTAAATCTCTACGAGCAGTACTTC
TRBV28	.	12	TRBD1	TRBJ1-1	CASGDAGQEAFF	TGTGCCAGCGGTGATGCGGGACAGGAAGCTTTCTTT
TRBV13	.	15	TRBD2	TRBJ2-1	CASLTFGLAEKEQFF	TGTGCCAGCCTCACATTTGGACTAGCCGAAAAAGAGCAGTTCTTC
TRBV6-4	.	15	.	TRBJ2-1	CASSDSASSYNEQFF	TGTGCCAGCTCAGATAGCGCGAGCTCCTACAATGAGCAGTTCTTC
TRBV30	.	14	TRBD2	TRBJ2-3	CASCGGGFKDTQYF	TGTGCCTCTTGTGGGGGGGGTTTTAAAGATACGCAGTATTTT
TRBV19	.	16	TRBD1	TRBJ2-6	CASSIALDRAANVLTF	TGTGCCAGTAGTATAGCCCTGGACAGGGCAGCCAACGTCCTGACTTTC
TRBV7-9	.	18	.	TRBJ1-2	CASSSPRALVGPDYGYTF	TGTGCCAGCAGCTCGCCCAGGGCCCTTGTAGGTCCGGACTATGGCTACACCTTC